Below, 30 T cell receptor beta chains from the same sample are listed, as sequenced in a study of T cells in Graves' hyperthyroidism and ophthalmopathy. TCR beta CDR3 sequences were amplified from RNA transcripts. The HTBI primer set drove a first-round RT-PCR of the TCR CDR3. TCRdb reprocessed the multiplex PCR reads via MiXCR and lists one record per CDR3 protein. The data show fewer than 750,000 distinct CDR3 sequences, approximately 14% seen once. Sequenced sample: blood. The receptors come from a middle-aged woman with Graves' ophthalmopathy.

The genes are TRBV19 and TRBJ2-7; D ambiguous. This CDR3 is built from 13 residues. V lost 7 bases, J lost 7 bases, and 17 bases lay in between. Germline CDR1 reads LNHDA; CDR2 reads SQIVND (reference sequence). The CDR3 reads CASTDAPLGEQYF. Written as DNA, the CDR3 is TGTGCCAGTACGGACGCCCCCCTTGGGGAGCAGTACTTC. The complete variable domain, with remaining parts taken from reference TRBV19 and TRBJ2-7, reads DGGITQSPKYLFRKEGQNVTLSCEQNLNHDAMYWYRQDPGQGLRLIYYSQIVNDFQKGDIAEGYSVSREKKESFPLTVTSAQKNPTAFYLCASTDAPLGEQYFGPGTRLTVT.

This clonotype was picked up many times. The V gene is TRBV6-1, the J gene TRBJ2-7; 7 nucleotides agree with TRBD2. The CDR3 is made up of 14 amino acids. The germline V gene encodes CDR1 MNHNS and CDR2 SASEGT. V was pared by 6 bases and J by 2 bases, with 7 bases of the junction left unmatched. The CDR3 coding sequence is TGTGCCAGCAGAACCCTCGGACTAGCCTACGAGCAGTACTTC. This encodes CASRTLGLAYEQYF.

This clonotype was seen repeatedly, ten times or more. The CDR3 coding sequence is TGTGCCAGCAGTGCTACTAGCGTTACAGGGGAGCTGTTTTTT. Translation gives CASSATSVTGELFF. The chain combines TRBV28 with TRBJ2-2; 7 bases align to TRBD2. This CDR3 has 14 residues. J lost 8 bases, V lost 5 bases, and 8 bases had no gene match. CDR1 and CDR2 from the germline V gene are MDHEN and SYDVKM.

This clonotype has ten or more counts. V is TRBV12-3 or TRBV12-4 and J is TRBJ2-7; D gene ambiguous. The CDR3 runs 13 residues. The ends were cut back, 0 bases at V and 6 bases at J, with 9 bases in the middle. CDR3 nucleotides: TGTGCCAGCAGTTTAGCGTCTTGGGGCGAGCAGTACTTC. This codes for CASSLASWGEQYF.

In its sample, this clonotype was seen many times. The gene calls are TRBV12-3 or TRBV12-4 and TRBJ2-5, with D possibly TRBD1 on 6 matching bases. With 6 bases removed from V and 1 base from J, the gap between germline ends came to 12 bases. This CDR3 region has 14 residues. The CDR3 loop is CASSSTGPQETQYF. The CDR3 bases are TGTGCCAGCAGCTCTACAGGGCCCCAAGAGACCCAGTACTTC.

This clonotype occurred many times. The chain joins TRBV6-5 to TRBJ1-1; the match to TRBD1 covers 10 bases. CDR3 length equals 14 residues. V lost 2 bases to trimming and J lost 5 bases; unmatched junction nucleotides: 2. Germline V gene sequence: CDR1 MNHEY, CDR2 SVGAGI. The CDR3 DNA reads TGTGCCAGCAGTTACACGGACAGGGGGACTGAAGCTTTCTTT. Encoded protein: CASSYTDRGTEAFF.

This clonotype was seen repeatedly, ten times or more. The chain joins TRBV29-1 to TRBJ2-7, with D perhaps TRBD1 (5 bases). Germline CDR1 reads SQVTM; CDR2 reads ANQGSEA. The V end lost 7 bases, the J end lost 5 bases, and 15 bases lay between the germline ends. CDR3 size: 12 residues. CDR3 loop: CSGGRGEDEQYF. The DNA for the CDR3 is TGCAGCGGGGGAAGGGGCGAGGACGAGCAGTACTTC.

J is TRBJ2-3 and V is TRBV7-3, with no clear D. The CDR3 runs 15 residues. V lost 0 bases, J lost 5 bases, and 12 bases lay in between. The germline CDR1 and CDR2 sequences are SGHTA and FQGTGA. This CDR3 reads CASSLTSFPRDTQYF. The CDR3 DNA sequence: TGTGCCAGCAGCTTAACCTCTTTTCCGCGAGATACGCAGTATTTT.

The rearrangement joins TRBV6-5 to TRBJ1-2; tentatively, D is TRBD1 (5 bases). The CDR3 is made up of 13 amino acids. Deletions cut 2 bases from V and 6 bases from J, with 10 bases between. CDR1 is MNHEY, CDR2 SVGAGI, per germline. The CDR3 sequence is CASSYGDRDGYTF. In nucleotides, the CDR3 is TGTGCCAGCAGTTACGGGGACCGGGATGGCTACACCTTC.

Many counts were recorded for this clonotype. In nucleotides, the CDR3 is TGTGCCAGCAGTGTACAACAAGCACCACACTACGAGCAGTACTTC. This encodes CASSVQQAPHYEQYF. The chain combines TRBV2 with TRBJ2-7; no clear D gene. Deletions cut 4 bases from V and 3 bases from J, with 16 bases between. CDR3 size: 15 residues. Germline V CDR1 and CDR2: SNHLY, FYNNEI.

The chain carries TRBV14 and TRBJ2-7; 15 bases agree with TRBD2. The CDR3 runs 20 residues. Germline V gives CDR1 SGHDN, CDR2 FVKESK. With V trimmed by 0 bases and J by 3 bases, 12 bases remained unmatched. CDR3 region: CASSQDRIGLAGGPGYEQYF. CDR3 in DNA: TGTGCCAGCAGCCAAGATAGGATTGGACTAGCGGGAGGGCCAGGCTACGAGCAGTACTTC.

This clonotype was observed at least ten times. The rearrangement joins TRBV20-1 to TRBJ2-7; no definite D call. The CDR3 has 13 amino acids. Between the trimmed V and J ends, which lost 5 bases and 1 base, there was a span of 12 bases. CDR1 and CDR2 (germline): DFQATT, SNEGSKA (reference sequence). CDR3 DNA: TGCAGTGCTGATAGACTGGATTCCTACGAGCAGTACTTC. Translation: CSADRLDSYEQYF.

This clonotype was observed at least ten times. The chain is built from TRBV24-1 and TRBJ1-1; possibly TRBD1 for D (5 bases). V lost 8 bases and J 3 bases, leaving 12 bases between the germline ends. The CDR3 has 13 residues. Germline V gives CDR1 KGHDR, CDR2 SFDVKD. The CDR3 DNA reads TGTGCCACCACTTCCGAGGGACACACTGAAGCTTTCTTT. Translated: CATTSEGHTEAFF.

This clonotype appeared many times. V gene TRBV6-2 or TRBV6-3 combines with J gene TRBJ1-1, with D perhaps TRBD1 (6 bases). The length of the CDR3 is 14 residues. Trimming pared 4 bases from V and 0 bases from J, leaving 9 bases between. The V gene's germline CDR1 is MNHEY and CDR2 SVGEGT. CDR3 in DNA: TGTGCCAGCAGTTGGGGGCATCTGAACACTGAAGCTTTCTTT. Translating gives CASSWGHLNTEAFF.

The chain is built from TRBV6-2 or TRBV6-3 and TRBJ1-2; a weak D match, TRBD1 (5 bases). V lost 4 bases to trimming and J lost 4 bases, with 10 bases between them. Germline CDR1 MNHEY, CDR2 SVGEGT. This CDR3 comprises 13 residues. CDR3 nucleotides: TGTGCCAGCAGTTTGGGACGGTTCTATGGCTACACCTTC. This codes for CASSLGRFYGYTF.

A few counts support this clonotype. The rearrangement uses TRBV7-3 and TRBJ2-3, with a tentative D call TRBD2 (5 bases). The CDR3 consists of 17 residues. Trimming left V 1 base short and J 7 bases short, with 21 bases between. Per germline, CDR1 SGHTA and CDR2 FQGTGA. The chain's CDR3 is CASSLNGETIGPYTQYF. The CDR3 coding sequence is TGTGCCAGCAGCTTAAACGGGGAAACAATCGGACCATATACGCAGTATTTT.

As DNA, the CDR3 is TGTGCCAGCAGTTTATCCGGGGGACGGGTCTATGGCTACACCTTC. Its translation is CASSLSGGRVYGYTF. The chain uses TRBV28 and TRBJ1-2; D might be TRBD1 (5 bases). Germline CDR1 MDHEN, CDR2 SYDVKM. This CDR3 is built from 15 residues. Trimming took 1 base from V and 4 from J, leaving 13 bases between them.

This chain connects TRBV3-1 to TRBJ1-1; D unresolved. The length of the CDR3 is 13 residues. Germline values: CDR1 LGHDT, CDR2 YNNKEL (reference sequence). Between the trimmed V and J ends, which lost 9 bases and 0 bases, there was a span of 11 bases. The CDR3 reads CASQPSMNTEAFF. The CDR3 bases are TGTGCCAGTCAGCCCAGTATGAACACTGAAGCTTTCTTT.

This clonotype was recorded a few times. The rearrangement uses TRBV6-1 and TRBJ1-6, with D perhaps matching TRBD1 (5 bases). CDR3 size: 12 residues. CDR1 and CDR2 from the germline V gene are MNHNS and SASEGT. Trimming took 8 bases from V and 13 from J, leaving 15 bases between them. CDR3 protein: CASYSDGTPLHF. The DNA of the CDR3 is TGTGCCAGCTACTCGGACGGGACGCCCCTCCACTTT.

There are many counts of this clonotype. The V call is TRBV7-2, the J call TRBJ1-2, with D perhaps TRBD1 (5 bases). The CDR3 runs to 15 residues. Between the trimmed V and J ends, which lost 1 base and 3 bases, there was a span of 12 bases. Germline CDR1 and CDR2: SGHTA and FQGNSA. The CDR3 coding sequence is TGTGCCAGCAGCTTAGTACCGGGACGGGACTATGGCTACACCTTC. Its protein product is CASSLVPGRDYGYTF.

This clonotype was seen repeatedly, ten times or more. The chain couples TRBV6-5 to TRBJ2-7; 7 bases fit TRBD1. This CDR3 is built from 15 residues. Germline CDR1 reads MNHEY; CDR2 reads SVGAGI. The ends lost 2 bases at V and 2 bases at J; junction bases unmatched: 6. CDR3 nucleotides: TGTGCCAGCAGTTACCTACCGACAGGGACCTACGAGCAGTACTTC. Amino acid sequence: CASSYLPTGTYEQYF.

Many counts were recorded for this clonotype. V is TRBV19 and J is TRBJ1-2; D is perhaps TRBD1 (6 bases). Germline lookup yields CDR1 LNHDA and CDR2 SQIVND (reference sequence). V lost 3 bases and J lost 4, with 12 bases in between. The CDR3 totals 14 residues. The CDR3 is CASSIPYRAYGYTF. CDR3 DNA: TGTGCCAGTAGTATCCCGTACAGGGCCTATGGCTACACCTTC.

This clonotype was observed many times. J is TRBJ2-1 and V is TRBV4-2; the D gene is possibly TRBD2 (6 bases). From germline, CDR1 is LGHNA and CDR2 YNFKEQ. Trimming left V 5 bases short and J 4 bases short, with 15 bases between. The CDR3 sequence is 15 residues long. The CDR3 coding sequence is TGTGCCAGCAGCACCCAAATGACTAGGTACAATGAGCAGTTCTTC. Encoded protein: CASSTQMTRYNEQFF.

This clonotype was recorded at least ten times. The chain uses TRBV28 and TRBJ1-1; the D gene is possibly TRBD1 (5 bases). Germline CDR1 MDHEN, CDR2 SYDVKM. Deletions cut 2 bases from V and 3 bases from J, with 10 bases between. CDR3 length equals 14 residues. For the CDR3, the DNA is TGTGCCAGCAGTTTAAGCGGGGGACACACTGAAGCTTTCTTT. Protein sequence: CASSLSGGHTEAFF.

In this sample, this clonotype turned up many times. This chain links TRBV11-2 with TRBJ2-7; D uncertain. Germline V gives CDR1 SGHAT, CDR2 FQNNGV. V was cut by 5 bases and J by 4 bases, with 15 bases left in between. This CDR3 has 14 residues. CDR3 amino acids: CASSPKGLSYEQYF. In DNA, the CDR3 is TGTGCCAGCAGCCCCAAGGGCTTAAGTTACGAGCAGTACTTC.

The rearrangement joins TRBV30 to TRBJ1-2; no reliable D call. The CDR3 runs to 14 residues. V lost 0 bases, J lost 1 base, and 9 bases lay in between. Germline lookup yields CDR1 GTSNPN and CDR2 SVGIG (reference sequence). This CDR3 is CAWSVYEGNYGYTF. In nucleotides, the CDR3 is TGTGCCTGGAGTGTATATGAGGGTAACTATGGCTACACCTTC. Full variable domain (rest looked up from reference TRBV30 and TRBJ1-2): SQTIHQWPATLVQPVGSPLSLECTVEGTSNPNLYWYRQAAGRGLQLLFYSVGIGQISSEVPQNLSASRPQDRQFILSSKKLLLSDSGFYLCAWSVYEGNYGYTFGSGTRLTVV.

This clonotype occurred many times. This chain joins TRBV20-1 and TRBJ1-1; D is undetermined. CDR1 DFQATT and CDR2 SNEGSKA come from the germline V gene (reference sequence). This CDR3 is built from 13 residues. V lost 6 bases and J lost 1, with 12 bases in between. CDR3 bases: TGCAGTGCCCCCGGGGAGGAGAACACTGAAGCTTTCTTT. Translation gives CSAPGEENTEAFF.

The CDR3 DNA is TGTGCCAGTAGCGTTCAGACAGGGCGGACTGAAGCTTTCTTT. Its protein product is CASSVQTGRTEAFF. V and J are TRBV19 and TRBJ1-1, with 7 bases matching TRBD1. V shed 6 bases, J shed 5 bases, and the junction held 9 bases outside the gene matches. Germline V lookup: CDR1 LNHDA, CDR2 SQIVND (reference sequence). CDR3 size: 14 residues.

This clonotype has a count of ten or more. The V and J genes are TRBV19 and TRBJ1-1, with 8 bases identical to TRBD1. The germline CDR1 and CDR2 sequences are LNHDA and SQIVND (reference sequence). Trimming at V came to 5 bases and at J to 1 base, leaving 6 bases not matched to a gene. This CDR3 has 15 residues. This chain's CDR3 is CASSLGQGENTEAFF. DNA for the CDR3: TGTGCCAGTAGTTTAGGACAGGGCGAGAACACTGAAGCTTTCTTT. Full variable domain (remainder filled in from reference TRBV19 and TRBJ1-1): DGGITQSPKYLFRKEGQNVTLSCEQNLNHDAMYWYRQDPGQGLRLIYYSQIVNDFQKGDIAEGYSVSREKKESFPLTVTSAQKNPTAFYLCASSLGQGENTEAFFGQGTRLTVV.

This clonotype was counted at least ten times. The chain uses TRBV19 and TRBJ1-2; the match to TRBD1 covers 7 bases. The CDR3 runs 15 residues. CDR1 is LNHDA and CDR2 is SQIVND in the germline V gene (reference sequence). Unmatched junction bases numbered 10, after V lost 5 bases and J lost 4 bases. In nucleotides, the CDR3 is TGTGCCAGTAGTGCTTGGACAGGTCAGAGCTATGGCTACACCTTC. Encoded protein: CASSAWTGQSYGYTF.